This passage covers 22 T cell receptor beta chains from one sample sequenced in a study of blood T cells in healthy people across ages. Primers used in a second PCR of roughly 6 to 11 cycles were a sample-barcoded 5' primer and a J-beta primer mix. Using its own MiXCR run on the 5' RACE reads, TCRdb lists one record per CDR3 protein. The profile shows 1.5 million to 2 million distinct CDR3 sequences, 39% of them singletons. The sample consisted of blood. The receptors derive from a human donor in good health.

The rearrangement uses TRBV20-1 and TRBJ1-1; D is unresolved. Per the germline V gene, CDR1 is DFQATT and CDR2 is SNEGSKA (reference sequence). The CDR3 sequence is 13 residues long. V lost 3 bases, J lost 0 bases, and 8 bases lay in between. This CDR3 is CSASIAMNTEAFF. The CDR3 nucleotides read TGCAGTGCTAGCATAGCTATGAACACTGAAGCTTTCTTT.

The genes are TRBV20-1 and TRBJ1-2; no clear D gene. The CDR3 has 12 residues. Germline V gives CDR1 DFQATT, CDR2 SNEGSKA (reference sequence). V was pared by 3 bases and J by 4 bases, with 9 bases between. The CDR3 region is CSARSRSYGYTF. The CDR3 nucleotides read TGCAGTGCTAGGTCAAGGAGCTATGGCTACACCTTC.

The chain is built from TRBV4-1 and TRBJ2-1; TRBD2 aligns across 9 bases. The CDR3 is 16 amino acids. The V segment lost 4 bases and the J segment 9 bases; nucleotides outside the gene matches: 13. The germline V gene encodes CDR1 MGHRA and CDR2 YSYEKL. The CDR3 here is CASSRDWGLARGEQFF. For the CDR3, the DNA is TGCGCCAGCAGCCGAGATTGGGGACTAGCTAGAGGTGAGCAGTTCTTC.

V usage is TRBV15 and J usage is TRBJ2-2, with D tentatively TRBD2 (6 bases). The CDR3 has 16 amino acids. Germline CDR1 is LNHNV and CDR2 is YYDKDF (reference sequence). V lost 0 bases to trimming and J lost 4 bases, with 12 bases between them. The CDR3 is CATSRDRTGVTGELFF. CDR3 DNA sequence: TGTGCCACCAGCAGAGATAGGACGGGAGTCACCGGGGAGCTGTTTTTT.

This clonotype occurred a few times. The chain employs TRBV7-3 and TRBJ2-3; unclear D gene. V shed 4 bases and J shed 5 bases, with 10 bases lying between them. This CDR3 region has 13 residues. Germline V gene sequence: CDR1 SGHTA, CDR2 FQGTGA. Written as DNA, the CDR3 is TGTGCCAGCAGCTCGAACCACAGAGATACGCAGTATTTT. It translates to CASSSNHRDTQYF.

This clonotype was found a few times. The genes are TRBV12-3 or TRBV12-4 and TRBJ2-7; D is unresolved. The CDR3 extends over 15 amino acids. V shed 3 bases and J shed 2 bases, with 14 bases lying between them. This CDR3 is CASSFGPLGPYEQYF. The CDR3, as DNA: TGTGCCAGCAGTTTTGGTCCTCTGGGTCCCTACGAGCAGTACTTC.

V usage is TRBV5-1 and J usage is TRBJ2-2; D uncertain. The germline gives CDR1 SGHRS, CDR2 YFSETQ. The CDR3 sequence is 13 residues long. The V end lost 2 bases, the J end lost 8 bases, and 10 bases lay between the germline ends. Here the CDR3 DNA reads TGCGCCAGCAGCTTAATCATGGAGGGGGAGCTGTTTTTT. Amino acid sequence: CASSLIMEGELFF.

V gene TRBV6-5 combines with J gene TRBJ1-6; D is ambiguous. V lost 2 bases and J 9 bases, leaving 17 bases between the germline ends. Germline lookup yields CDR1 MNHEY and CDR2 SVGAGI. This CDR3 comprises 16 residues. The CDR3: CASSYEGNFGGSPLHF. In nucleotides, the CDR3 is TGTGCCAGCAGTTACGAGGGTAATTTTGGAGGTTCACCCCTCCACTTT.

The V call is TRBV7-6, the J call TRBJ2-3; TRBD2 aligns across 8 bases. The CDR3 consists of 16 residues. Germline V lookup: CDR1 SGHVS, CDR2 FNYEAQ. V shed 1 base, J shed 2 bases, and the junction held 5 bases outside the gene matches. CDR3 protein: CASSLGKRGLTDTQYF. For the CDR3, the DNA is TGTGCCAGCAGCTTAGGGAAGCGGGGGCTCACAGATACGCAGTATTTT. Full variable domain (remainder filled in from reference TRBV7-6 and TRBJ2-3): GAGVSQSPRYKVTKRGQDVALRCDPISGHVSLYWYRQALGQGPEFLTYFNYEAQQDKSGLPNDRFSAERPEGSISTLTIQRTEQRDSAMYRCASSLGKRGLTDTQYFGPGTRLTVL.

The rearrangement joins TRBV6-6 to TRBJ2-3; possibly TRBD1 for D (5 bases). CDR3 length equals 17 residues. Germline lookup yields CDR1 MNHNY and CDR2 SVGAGI (reference sequence). V shed 0 bases and J shed 1 base, with 14 bases lying between them. The CDR3 DNA is TGTGCCAGCAGTTACTCTCTAGTCGGACACCGCACAGATACGCAGTATTTT. Its protein product is CASSYSLVGHRTDTQYF.

This clonotype was seen only a few times. The chain joins TRBV29-1 to TRBJ1-2, with D possibly matching TRBD1 (5 bases). Germline V gene data show CDR1 as SQVTM and CDR2 as ANQGSEA. The CDR3 runs 11 residues. In DNA form, the CDR3 reads TGCGCCGGCGGGGGATTGGATGGCTACACCTTC. Its translation: CAGGGLDGYTF.

The rearrangement links TRBV5-1 to TRBJ1-1; D unclear. This CDR3 has 15 amino acids. The germline V gene has CDR1 SGHRS and CDR2 YFSETQ. The ends were cut back, 3 bases at V and 0 bases at J, with 12 bases in the middle. CDR3 in DNA: TGCGCCAGCAGCTACCGAGTAGACCTGAACACTGAAGCTTTCTTT. It yields the protein CASSYRVDLNTEAFF.

In this sample, this clonotype turned up once. A much larger clone sits a single nucleotide away, making a read error possible. The chain uses TRBV10-3 and TRBJ2-5; 7 nucleotides match TRBD2. Trimming removed 2 bases from V and 11 bases from J; junction bases left unmatched: 11. The CDR3 extends over 14 amino acids. Germline V gives CDR1 ENHRY, CDR2 SYGVKD. This CDR3 is CAISETSEHYGQYF. The CDR3 DNA is TGTGCCATCAGTGAGACTAGCGAGCACTACGGGCAGTACTTC.

This chain joins TRBV28 and TRBJ2-1; TRBD1 aligns across 11 bases. Per germline, CDR1 MDHEN and CDR2 SYDVKM. There are 13 residues in the CDR3. The trim removed 7 bases at V and 9 bases at J, leaving 5 bases unmatched. The CDR3 nucleotides read TGTGCCAGCATTTGGACAGGGGGCTTTGAGCAGTTCTTC. Translation: CASIWTGGFEQFF.

This clonotype came up a few times. The chain links TRBV3-1 to TRBJ2-1, with D tentatively TRBD1 (5 bases). Trimming shortened V by 0 bases and J by 2 bases, and 8 bases separated the two germline ends. Looked up from germline, CDR1 is LGHDT and CDR2 is YNNKEL (reference sequence). The length of the CDR3 is 15 residues. The CDR3 sequence: CASSQEGVPYNEQFF. The CDR3 nucleotides are TGTGCCAGCAGCCAAGAAGGGGTACCCTACAATGAGCAGTTCTTC.

This clonotype was seen more than once but under ten times. The chain combines TRBV7-2 with TRBJ2-3; D is unclear. Germline CDR1 reads SGHTA; CDR2 reads FQGNSA. Trimming pared 2 bases from V and 6 bases from J, leaving 18 bases between. The CDR3 has 16 amino acids. The CDR3 nucleotides read TGTGCCAGCAGCTTAAAGCCTTCGACTCTCCAGGATACGCAGTATTTT. Translation gives CASSLKPSTLQDTQYF.

The J gene is TRBJ2-1, the V gene TRBV6-2 or TRBV6-3; 8 bases map to TRBD2. The germline V gene encodes CDR1 MNHEY and CDR2 SVGEGT. This CDR3 contains 20 residues. V shed 5 bases and J 1 base; nucleotides not matched to a gene: 19. For the CDR3, the DNA is TGTGCCAGCAGTCTTCGCCAGCGGGGGATTAAAATTTCGTCCTACAATGAGCAGTTCTTC. This codes for CASSLRQRGIKISSYNEQFF.

The chain couples TRBV5-4 to TRBJ1-5; D ambiguous. The length of the CDR3 is 16 residues. V lost 0 bases and J 3 bases, leaving 13 bases between the germline ends. The germline CDR1 and CDR2 sequences are SGHNT and YYREEE (reference sequence). For the CDR3, the DNA is TGTGCCAGCAGCTTGGGAGGGTGGGATACCAATCAGCCCCAGCATTTT. Translating it yields CASSLGGWDTNQPQHF.

The CDR3 bases are TGTGCCAGCAGTTTGGGACAGAGAGATTCACCCCTCCACTTT. The encoded protein is CASSLGQRDSPLHF. V gene TRBV12-3 or TRBV12-4 combines with J gene TRBJ1-6, with 7 bases matching TRBD1. The CDR3 contains 14 residues. The junction had 4 bases not matched to a gene; V was cut back by 3 bases and J by 8 bases.

With respect to this clonotype: Germline and junction disagree at one end, which may indicate a read error. The CDR3 spells CASNLYTYNYGYTF. Here the CDR3 DNA reads TGTGCCAGCAATTTATACACCTATAACTATGGCTACACCTTC. J is TRBJ1-2 and V is TRBV28; D is uncertain. Germline CDR1 reads MDHEN; CDR2 reads SYDVKM. The CDR3 sequence is 14 residues long.

This rearrangement joins TRBV7-2 to TRBJ1-2; D possibly corresponds to TRBD1 (6 bases). The germline gives CDR1 SGHTA, CDR2 FQGNSA. This CDR3 contains 13 residues. Trimming removed 5 bases from V and 8 bases from J, with 15 bases in between. In nucleotides, the CDR3 is TGTGCCAGCAGCACTTACAGGGAAGCGGGCTACACCTTC. Residues: CASSTYREAGYTF.

This clonotype was seen a handful of times. The chain uses TRBV4-3 and TRBJ2-2, with TRBD2 matching over 7 bases. Germline lookup yields CDR1 LGHNA and CDR2 YSLEER. The CDR3 runs 16 residues. V lost 4 bases to trimming and J lost 4 bases; unmatched junction nucleotides: 9. CDR3 protein: CASSPERGSVTGELFF. The CDR3 DNA sequence: TGCGCCAGCAGCCCCGAGCGGGGCTCTGTCACCGGGGAGCTGTTTTTT.